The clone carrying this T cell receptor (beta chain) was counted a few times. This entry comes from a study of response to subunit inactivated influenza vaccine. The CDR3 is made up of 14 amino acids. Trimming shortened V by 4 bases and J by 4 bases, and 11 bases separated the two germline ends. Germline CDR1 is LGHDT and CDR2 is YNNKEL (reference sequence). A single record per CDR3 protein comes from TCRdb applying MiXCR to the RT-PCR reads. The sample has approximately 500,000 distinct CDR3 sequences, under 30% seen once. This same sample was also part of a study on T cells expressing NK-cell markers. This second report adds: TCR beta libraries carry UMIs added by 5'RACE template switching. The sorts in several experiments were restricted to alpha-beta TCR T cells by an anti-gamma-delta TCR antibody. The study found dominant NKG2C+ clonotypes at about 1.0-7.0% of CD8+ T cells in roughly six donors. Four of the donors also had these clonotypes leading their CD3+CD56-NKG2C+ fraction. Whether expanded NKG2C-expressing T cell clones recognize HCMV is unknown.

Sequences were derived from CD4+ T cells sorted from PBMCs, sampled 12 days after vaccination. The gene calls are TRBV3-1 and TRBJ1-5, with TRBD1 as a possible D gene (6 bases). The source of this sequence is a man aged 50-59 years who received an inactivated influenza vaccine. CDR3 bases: TGTGCCAGCAGCCTGGGGGCCAGTAATCAGCCCCAGCATTTT. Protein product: CASSLGASNQPQHF.